This TCR beta chain was obtained from a study of human T cells and chemical hapten exposure. Study as a whole: Small discrepancies in pooled library volume mainly accounted for the varying TCR yields per sample.

This clonotype was observed at least ten times. Separate cDNA molecules received unique molecular identifiers, which the library attached to them. In the authors' methods: Sample TCR counts, which ranged from roughly 23,224 to 750,000, had a median of approximately 94,000. TCRdb passed the RACE reads through MiXCR, listing each CDR3 protein once. In this record, the V and J calls reflect TCRdb's handling and not the investigators' own analysis. The sample has some 93,000 distinct CDR3 sequences, about 8.6% seen once. The time point: healthy volunteer bleed at 2 weeks. The authors extracted total RNA from unfractionated whole blood. This CDR3 spans 16 amino acids. V gave up 4 bases and J gave up 0 bases, with 13 bases separating them. CDR1 is MNHEY and CDR2 is SMNVEV in the germline V gene (reference sequence).

The chain employs TRBV27 and TRBJ2-1, with D hard to call. Sample: whole blood. The TCR sequence derives from a female donor in good health. Some clones in this sample may be carry-over from other donors' samples. CDR3 amino acids: CASSSSSGDSYNEQFF. CDR3 nucleotides: TGTGCCAGCAGTTCCTCGTCAGGAGACTCCTACAATGAGCAGTTCTTC.